Listed below are T cell receptor beta chains from one sample, sequenced in a study of fetal regulatory T cell absence and autoimmunity. Clones were sequenced by immunoSEQ multiplex PCR, and TCRdb holds only the in-frame ones, with some missing. The repertoire includes around 100,000 clones, 55% to 75% of them detected once, and 1.5% to 2% sits in the top ten. Material: pancreas tissue. The receptors shown here come from a male donor with IPEX syndrome. Each CDR3 is given with its conserved first and last residue. D genes are given only for firm matches. Where a row states a size, it is once, few, many or the class of an expanded clone; other rows omit it.

14	NA	NA	TRBV11-3	TRBJ2-5	TGTGCCAGCAGCCAAGGTCAGGGTCTGGAGACCCAGTACTTC	CASSQGQGLETQYF
17	NA	NA	TRBV5-1	TRBJ2-3	TGCGCCAGCAGCTTGCCCCCCTGGGGGGGCCTCACAGATACGCAGTATTTT	CASSLPPWGGLTDTQYF
14	NA	NA	TRBV7-6	TRBJ1-1	TGTGCCAGCAGCTTAGCGGGGCCCCGGGCCGAAGCTTTCTTT	CASSLAGPRAEAFF
16	NA	NA	TRBV27	TRBJ2-2	TGTGCCAGCAGTTTATCGCTGGGAGTCGGGCCCGGGGAGCTGTTTTTT	CASSLSLGVGPGELFF
16	TRBD1	NA	TRBV5-1	TRBJ2-2	TGCGCCAGCAGCTCCACAGGGGACCTGAACACCGGGGAGCTGTTTTTT	CASSSTGDLNTGELFF
16	TRBD1	NA	TRBV10-2	TRBJ1-5	TGCGCCAGCACCGCGGGGTGGGCAGGGGGCTGGCAGCCCCAGCATTTT	CASTAGWAGGWQPQHF
16	NA	once	TRBV18	TRBJ1-3	TGTGCCAGCTCACCAGTGGAGGGGGTCTTGGGAAACACCATATATTTT	CASSPVEGVLGNTIYF
15	TRBD1	once	TRBV14	TRBJ1-2	TGTGCCAGCAGTCTATCGACAGGGGGGAACTATGGCTACACCTTC	CASSLSTGGNYGYTF
16	NA	NA	TRBV30	TRBJ2-2	TGTGCCTGGAGTGGGGGAGGTTGGAAAAACACCGGGGAGCTGTTTTTT	CAWSGGGWKNTGELFF
14	TRBD2	NA	TRBV14	TRBJ2-1	TGTGCCAGCAGAACTAGCGGAGCAGGCAATGAGCAGTTCTTC	CASRTSGAGNEQFF
13	NA	few	TRBV30	TRBJ2-3	TGTGCCTGGAGTGTACCGGGGACAGATACGCAGTATTTT	CAWSVPGTDTQYF
15	NA	NA	TRBV5-1	TRBJ2-7	TGCGCCAGCAGCTTTGGACGGGGGGCCTTCTACGAGCAGTACTTC	CASSFGRGAFYEQYF
12	TRBD2	NA	TRBV6-5	TRBJ2-1	TGTGCCAGCAGTCGGACTAGCGGGGAGCAGTTCTTC	CASSRTSGEQFF
13	NA	few	TRBV13	TRBJ2-7	TGTGCCAGCAGCTTAGAGGGCACCTACGAGCAGTACTTC	CASSLEGTYEQYF
13	TRBD1	NA	TRBV7-6	TRBJ2-7	TGTGCCAGCAGCCGGACAGCCAGGGGGGAGCAGTACTTC	CASSRTARGEQYF
15	NA	NA	TRBV27	TRBJ2-7	TGTGCCAGCGCTGAGGAGGGCACCTTATACTACGAGCAGTACTTC	CASAEEGTLYYEQYF